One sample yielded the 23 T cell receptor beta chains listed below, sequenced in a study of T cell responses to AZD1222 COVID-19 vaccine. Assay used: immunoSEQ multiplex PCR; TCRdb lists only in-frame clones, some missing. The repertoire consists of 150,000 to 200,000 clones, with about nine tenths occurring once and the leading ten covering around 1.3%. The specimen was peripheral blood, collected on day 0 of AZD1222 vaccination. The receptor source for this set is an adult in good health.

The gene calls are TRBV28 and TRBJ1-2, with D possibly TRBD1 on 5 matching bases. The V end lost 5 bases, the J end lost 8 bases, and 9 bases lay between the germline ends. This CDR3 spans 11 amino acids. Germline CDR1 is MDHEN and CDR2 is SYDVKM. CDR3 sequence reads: CASSQGPGYTF. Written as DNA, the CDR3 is TGTGCCAGCAGTCAGGGTCCCGGCTACACCTTC.

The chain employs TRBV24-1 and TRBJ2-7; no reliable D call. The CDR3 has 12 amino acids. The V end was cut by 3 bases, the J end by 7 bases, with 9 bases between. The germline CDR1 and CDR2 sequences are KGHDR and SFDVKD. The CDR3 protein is CATSDPFGEQYF. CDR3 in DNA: TGTGCCACCAGTGATCCTTTTGGGGAGCAGTACTTC.

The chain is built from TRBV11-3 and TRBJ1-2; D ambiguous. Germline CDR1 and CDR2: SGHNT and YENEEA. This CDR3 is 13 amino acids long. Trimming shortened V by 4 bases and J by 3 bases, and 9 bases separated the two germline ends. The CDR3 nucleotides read TGTGCCAGCAGCTCGCCGAAGGACTATGGCTACACCTTC. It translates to CASSSPKDYGYTF. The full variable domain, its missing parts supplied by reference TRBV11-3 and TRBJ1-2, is EAGVVQSPRYKIIEKKQPVAFWCNPISGHNTLYWYLQNLGQGPELLIRYENEEAVDDSQLPKDRFSAERLKGVDSTLKIQPAELGDSAVYLCASSSPKDYGYTFGSGTRLTVV.

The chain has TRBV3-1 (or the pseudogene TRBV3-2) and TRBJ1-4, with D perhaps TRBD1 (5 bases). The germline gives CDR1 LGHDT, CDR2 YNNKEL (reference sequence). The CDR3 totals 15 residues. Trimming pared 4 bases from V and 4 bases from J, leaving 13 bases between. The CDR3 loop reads CASSLAGTGNEKLFF. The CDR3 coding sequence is TGTGCCAGCAGCCTCGCCGGGACGGGTAATGAAAAACTGTTTTTT.

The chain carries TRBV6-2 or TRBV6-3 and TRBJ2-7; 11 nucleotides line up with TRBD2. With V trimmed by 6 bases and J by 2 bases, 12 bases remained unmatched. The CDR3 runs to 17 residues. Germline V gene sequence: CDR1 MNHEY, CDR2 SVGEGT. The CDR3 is CASSPGPLAGGAYEQYF. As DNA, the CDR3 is TGTGCCAGCAGCCCCGGTCCCTTAGCGGGAGGGGCCTACGAGCAGTACTTC.

CDR3 sequence reads: CASSALGPYEQYF. The CDR3, as DNA: TGTGCCAGCAGCGCCCTTGGCCCCTACGAGCAGTACTTC. The J gene is TRBJ2-7, the V gene TRBV12-3 or TRBV12-4; D gene uncertain. CDR3 size: 13 residues. V was clipped by 6 bases and J by 2 bases, with 11 bases between them.

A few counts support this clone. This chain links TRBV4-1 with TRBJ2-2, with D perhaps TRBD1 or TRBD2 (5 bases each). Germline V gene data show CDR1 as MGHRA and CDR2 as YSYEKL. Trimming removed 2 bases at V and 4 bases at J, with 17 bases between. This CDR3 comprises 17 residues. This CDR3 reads CASSQLFSRAGTGELFF. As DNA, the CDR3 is TGCGCCAGCAGCCAACTATTCAGCAGGGCGGGCACCGGGGAGCTGTTTTTT.

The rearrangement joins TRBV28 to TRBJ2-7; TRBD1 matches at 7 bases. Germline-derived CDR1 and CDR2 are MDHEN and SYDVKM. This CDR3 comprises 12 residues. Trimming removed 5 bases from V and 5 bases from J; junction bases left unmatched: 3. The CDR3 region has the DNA TGTGCCAGCAGTCTTGGGACAGACGAGCAGTACTTC. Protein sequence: CASSLGTDEQYF.

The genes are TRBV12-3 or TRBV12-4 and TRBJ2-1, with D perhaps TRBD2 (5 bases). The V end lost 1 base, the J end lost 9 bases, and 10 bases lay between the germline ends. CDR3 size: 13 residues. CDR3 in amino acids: CASSLGGGSEQFF. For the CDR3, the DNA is TGTGCCAGCAGTTTAGGGGGTGGGAGTGAGCAGTTCTTC.

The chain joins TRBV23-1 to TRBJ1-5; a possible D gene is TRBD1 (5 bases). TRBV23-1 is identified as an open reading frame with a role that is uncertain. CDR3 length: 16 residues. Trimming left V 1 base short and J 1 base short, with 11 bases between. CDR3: CASSQLKGNSNQPQHF. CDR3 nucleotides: TGCGCCAGCAGTCAATTGAAGGGGAACAGCAATCAGCCCCAGCATTTT.

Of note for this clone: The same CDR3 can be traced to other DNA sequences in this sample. As DNA, the CDR3 is TGTGCCAGCAGCTTAGGGCAGGGTCGAACTGAAGCTTTCTTT. Translated, it gives CASSLGQGRTEAFF. This chain links TRBV7-9 with TRBJ1-1; TRBD1 might be the D (5 bases). V lost 1 base to trimming and J lost 5 bases, with 11 bases between them. From germline, CDR1 is SEHNR and CDR2 FQNEAQ (reference sequence). The CDR3 spans 14 residues.

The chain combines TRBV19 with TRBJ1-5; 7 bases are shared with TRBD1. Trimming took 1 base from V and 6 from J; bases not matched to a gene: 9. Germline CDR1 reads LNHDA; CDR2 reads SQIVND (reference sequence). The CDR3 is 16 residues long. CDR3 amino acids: CASSIVEGAPGQPQHF. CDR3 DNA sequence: TGTGCCAGTAGTATAGTGGAGGGGGCGCCGGGTCAGCCCCAGCATTTT.

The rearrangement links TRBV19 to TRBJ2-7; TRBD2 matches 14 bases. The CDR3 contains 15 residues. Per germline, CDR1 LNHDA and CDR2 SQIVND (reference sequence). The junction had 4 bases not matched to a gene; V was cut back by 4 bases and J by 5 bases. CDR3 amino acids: CASSTRLAGGDEQYF. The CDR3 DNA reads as TGTGCCAGTAGTACACGACTAGCGGGAGGGGACGAGCAGTACTTC. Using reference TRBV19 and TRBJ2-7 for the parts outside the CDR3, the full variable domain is DGGITQSPKYLFRKEGQNVTLSCEQNLNHDAMYWYRQDPGQGLRLIYYSQIVNDFQKGDIAEGYSVSREKKESFPLTVTSAQKNPTAFYLCASSTRLAGGDEQYFGPGTRLTVT.

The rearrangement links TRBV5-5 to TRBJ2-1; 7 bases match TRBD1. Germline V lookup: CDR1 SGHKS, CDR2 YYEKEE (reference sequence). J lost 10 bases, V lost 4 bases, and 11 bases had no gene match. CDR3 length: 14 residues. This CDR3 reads CASSRNDRVLEQFF. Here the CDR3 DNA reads TGTGCCAGCAGCCGAAACGACAGGGTGTTGGAGCAGTTCTTC. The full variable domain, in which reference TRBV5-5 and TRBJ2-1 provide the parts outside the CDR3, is DAGVTQSPTHLIKTRGQQVTLRCSPISGHKSVSWYQQVLGQGPQFIFQYYEKEERGRGNFPDRFSARQFPNYSSELNVNALLLGDSALYLCASSRNDRVLEQFFGPGTRLTVL.

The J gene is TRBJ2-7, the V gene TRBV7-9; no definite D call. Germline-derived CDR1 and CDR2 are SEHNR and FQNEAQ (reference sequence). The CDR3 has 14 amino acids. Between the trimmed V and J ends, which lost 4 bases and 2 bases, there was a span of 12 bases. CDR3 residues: CASSSPPPTYEQYF. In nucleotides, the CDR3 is TGTGCCAGCAGCTCTCCCCCCCCGACCTACGAGCAGTACTTC.

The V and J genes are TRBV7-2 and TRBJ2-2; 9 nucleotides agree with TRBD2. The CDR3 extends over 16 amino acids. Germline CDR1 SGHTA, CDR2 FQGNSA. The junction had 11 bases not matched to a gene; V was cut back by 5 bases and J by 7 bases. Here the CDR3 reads CASSPAAGLASGELFF. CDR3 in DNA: TGTGCCAGCAGCCCGGCCGCGGGACTAGCAAGCGGGGAGCTGTTTTTT.

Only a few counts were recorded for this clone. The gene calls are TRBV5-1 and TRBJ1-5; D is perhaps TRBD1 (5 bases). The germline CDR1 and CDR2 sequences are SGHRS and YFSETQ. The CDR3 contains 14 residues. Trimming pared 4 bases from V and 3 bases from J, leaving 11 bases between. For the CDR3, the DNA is TGCGCCAGCAGCCCCGACAGCCTCAATCAGCCCCAGCATTTT. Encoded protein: CASSPDSLNQPQHF.

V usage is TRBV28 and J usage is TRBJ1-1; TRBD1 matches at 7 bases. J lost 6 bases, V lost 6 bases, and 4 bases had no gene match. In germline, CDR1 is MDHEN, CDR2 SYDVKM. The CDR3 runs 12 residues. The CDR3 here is CASSIQGSEAFF. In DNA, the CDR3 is TGTGCCAGCAGCATACAGGGGTCTGAAGCTTTCTTT.

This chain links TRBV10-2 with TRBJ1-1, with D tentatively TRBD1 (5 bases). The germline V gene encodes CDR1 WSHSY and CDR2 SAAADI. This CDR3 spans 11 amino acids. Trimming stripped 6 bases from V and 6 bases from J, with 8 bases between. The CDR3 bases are TGCGCCAGCAGGGAAGGGGCTGAAGCTTTCTTT. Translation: CASREGAEAFF.

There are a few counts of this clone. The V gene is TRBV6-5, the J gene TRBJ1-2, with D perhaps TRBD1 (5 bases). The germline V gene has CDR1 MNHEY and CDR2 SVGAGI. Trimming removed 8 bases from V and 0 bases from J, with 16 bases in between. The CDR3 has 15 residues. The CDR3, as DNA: TGTGCCAGCCCCGGGTCGACAGTTTCTAACTATGGCTACACCTTC. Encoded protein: CASPGSTVSNYGYTF.

CDR3 DNA: TGTGCCAGCAGCCCTTCTAGCGGGCTCAACTACGAGCAGTACTTC. As protein: CASSPSSGLNYEQYF. V is TRBV9 and J is TRBJ2-7, with 8 bases fitting TRBD2. This CDR3 contains 15 residues. Unmatched junction bases numbered 9, after V lost 4 bases and J lost 3 bases. Germline CDR1 and CDR2: SGDLS and YYNGEE.

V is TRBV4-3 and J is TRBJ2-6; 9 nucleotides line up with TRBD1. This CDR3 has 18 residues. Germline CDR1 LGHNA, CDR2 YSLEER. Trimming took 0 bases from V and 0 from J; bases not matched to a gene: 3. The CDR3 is CASSQDGQGRSGANVLTF. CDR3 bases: TGCGCCAGCAGCCAAGACGGACAGGGGCGCTCTGGGGCCAACGTCCTGACTTTC.

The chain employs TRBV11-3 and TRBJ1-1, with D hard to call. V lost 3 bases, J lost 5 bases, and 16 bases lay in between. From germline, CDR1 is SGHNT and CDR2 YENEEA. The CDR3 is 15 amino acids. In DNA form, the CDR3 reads TGTGCCAGCAGCTTTTCGCACGAAAACCCGACTGAAGCTTTCTTT. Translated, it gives CASSFSHENPTEAFF.